This section outlines one T cell receptor (beta chain) sequence together with its context. MiXCR, run by TCRdb on the RT-PCR reads, gives a single entry per CDR3 protein. The profile shows approximately 140,000 distinct CDR3 sequences, about 40% of them singletons. The sample comes from a study of patients and donors after allogeneic stem cell transplantation. The junction had 5 bases not matched to a gene; V was cut back by 2 bases and J by 7 bases. The CDR3 loop spans 14 amino acids. Germline CDR1 is MNHEY and CDR2 is SVGEGT. The TCR originated in a human donor who was either an allogeneic HSCT recipient or a stem cell or donor lymphocyte infusion donor (not recorded which). It is not recorded whose cells these are; they may come from a transplant donor. Material: blood, either unsorted or a sorted T cell fraction (not recorded which). J is TRBJ2-1 and V is TRBV6-2 or TRBV6-3, with 7 positions matching TRBD1. The chain's CDR3 is CASSYRDSFNEQFF. In DNA, the CDR3 is TGTGCCAGCAGTTACCGGGACAGCTTTAATGAGCAGTTCTTC.